This T cell receptor (beta chain) is from a study of neoadjuvant anti-PD-1 for oral cavity cancer. Study summary: Most patients had three to four biweekly doses of 3 mg/kg nivolumab before resection.

The count of this clone is one. V was cut by 3 bases and J by 1 base, with 16 bases left in between. Germline-derived CDR1 and CDR2 are MDHEN and SYDVKM. This CDR3 has 16 amino acids. Only in-frame clones appear in the TCRdb table, and some are missing; sequencing was by immunoSEQ multiplex PCR. The sample carries under 7,500 clones, 40% to 55% recorded once. The origin of this receptor is a person aged 35-79 years with oral cavity squamous cell carcinoma. V gene TRBV28 combines with J gene TRBJ2-7, with D perhaps TRBD1 (5 bases). The specimen was tumor tissue, collected before nivolumab (anti-PD-1) treatment. Here the CDR3 DNA reads TGTGCCAGCAGTTTTCAGGGTCGGGTTTTGTCCTACGAGCAGTACTTC. It is translated as CASSFQGRVLSYEQYF.